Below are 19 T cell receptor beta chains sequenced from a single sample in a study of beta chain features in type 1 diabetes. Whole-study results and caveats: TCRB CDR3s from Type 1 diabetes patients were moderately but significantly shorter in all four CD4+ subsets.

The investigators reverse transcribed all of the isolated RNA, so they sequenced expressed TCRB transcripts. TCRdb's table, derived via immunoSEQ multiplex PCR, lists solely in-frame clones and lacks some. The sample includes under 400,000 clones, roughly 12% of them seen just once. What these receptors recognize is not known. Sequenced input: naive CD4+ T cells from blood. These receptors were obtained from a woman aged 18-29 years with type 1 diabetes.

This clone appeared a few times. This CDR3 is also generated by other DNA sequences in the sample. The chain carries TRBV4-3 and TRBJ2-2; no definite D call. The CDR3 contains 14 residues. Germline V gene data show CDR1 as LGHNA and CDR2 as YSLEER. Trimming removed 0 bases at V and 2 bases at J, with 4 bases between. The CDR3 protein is CASSQELNTGELFF. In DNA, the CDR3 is TGCGCCAGCAGCCAAGAGTTAAACACCGGGGAGCTGTTTTTT.

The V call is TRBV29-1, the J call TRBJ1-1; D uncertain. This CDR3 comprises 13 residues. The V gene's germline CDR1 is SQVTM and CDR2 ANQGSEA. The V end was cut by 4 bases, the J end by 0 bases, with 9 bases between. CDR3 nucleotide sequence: TGCAGCGTTGTCCTCACATTGAACACTGAAGCTTTCTTT. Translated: CSVVLTLNTEAFF.

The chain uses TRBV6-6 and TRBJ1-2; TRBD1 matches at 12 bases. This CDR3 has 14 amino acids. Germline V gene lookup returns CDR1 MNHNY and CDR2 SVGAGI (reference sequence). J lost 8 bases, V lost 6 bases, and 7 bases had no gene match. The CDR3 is CASSPGQGAWGYTF. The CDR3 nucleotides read TGTGCCAGCAGCCCGGGACAGGGGGCTTGGGGCTACACCTTC.

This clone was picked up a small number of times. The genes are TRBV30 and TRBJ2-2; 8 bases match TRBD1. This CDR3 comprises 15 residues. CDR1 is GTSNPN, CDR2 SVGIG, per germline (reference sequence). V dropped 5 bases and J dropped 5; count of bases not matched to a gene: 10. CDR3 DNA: TGTGCCTGGGGGTTAGGACAGGGACGGACCGGGGAGCTGTTTTTT. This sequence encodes CAWGLGQGRTGELFF. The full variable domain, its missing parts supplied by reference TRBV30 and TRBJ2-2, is SQTIHQWPATLVQPVGSPLSLECTVEGTSNPNLYWYRQAAGRGLQLLFYSVGIGQISSEVPQNLSASRPQDRQFILSSKKLLLSDSGFYLCAWGLGQGRTGELFFGEGSRLTVL.

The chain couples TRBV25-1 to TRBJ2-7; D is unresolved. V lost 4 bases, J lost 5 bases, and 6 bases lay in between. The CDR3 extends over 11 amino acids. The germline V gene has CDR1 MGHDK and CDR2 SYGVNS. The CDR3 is CASSVVNEQYF. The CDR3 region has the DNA TGTGCCAGCAGTGTAGTAAACGAGCAGTACTTC.

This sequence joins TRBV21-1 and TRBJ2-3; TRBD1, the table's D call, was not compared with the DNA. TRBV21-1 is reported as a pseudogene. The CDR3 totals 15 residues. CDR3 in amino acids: CASSKEDRRTDTQYF. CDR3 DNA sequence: TGTGCCAGCAGCAAAGAGGACAGGCGCACAGATACGCAGTATTTT.

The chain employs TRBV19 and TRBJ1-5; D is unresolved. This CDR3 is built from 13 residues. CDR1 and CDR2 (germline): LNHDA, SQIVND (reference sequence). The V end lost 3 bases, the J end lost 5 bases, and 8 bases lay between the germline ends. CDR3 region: CASSMAGDQPQHF. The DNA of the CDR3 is TGTGCCAGTAGTATGGCCGGGGATCAGCCCCAGCATTTT.

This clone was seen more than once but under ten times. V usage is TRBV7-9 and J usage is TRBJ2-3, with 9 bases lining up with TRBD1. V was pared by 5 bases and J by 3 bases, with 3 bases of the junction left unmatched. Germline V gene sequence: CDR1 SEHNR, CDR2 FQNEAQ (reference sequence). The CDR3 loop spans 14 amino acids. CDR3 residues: CASSEGQGTDTQYF. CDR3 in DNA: TGTGCCAGCAGCGAGGGACAGGGTACAGATACGCAGTATTTT.

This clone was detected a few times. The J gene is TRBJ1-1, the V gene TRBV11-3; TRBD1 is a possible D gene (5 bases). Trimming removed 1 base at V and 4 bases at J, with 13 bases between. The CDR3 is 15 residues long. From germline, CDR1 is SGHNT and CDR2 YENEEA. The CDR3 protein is CASSLGSARGTEAFF. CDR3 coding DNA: TGTGCCAGCAGCTTAGGTTCGGCTAGGGGCACTGAAGCTTTCTTT.

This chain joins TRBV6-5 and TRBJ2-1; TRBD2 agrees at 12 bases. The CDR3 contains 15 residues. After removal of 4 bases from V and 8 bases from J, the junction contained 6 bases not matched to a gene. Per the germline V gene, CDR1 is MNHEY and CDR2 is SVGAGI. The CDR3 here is CASSSRLAGAHEQFF. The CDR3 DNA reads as TGTGCCAGCAGTTCTAGACTAGCGGGAGCTCATGAGCAGTTCTTC.

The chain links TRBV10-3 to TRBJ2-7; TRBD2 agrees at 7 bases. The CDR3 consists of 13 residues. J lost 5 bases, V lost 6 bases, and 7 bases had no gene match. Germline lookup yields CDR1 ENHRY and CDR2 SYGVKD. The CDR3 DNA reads TGTGCCATCAGCCCCGGGACTACAGACGAGCAGTACTTC. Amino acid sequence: CAISPGTTDEQYF.

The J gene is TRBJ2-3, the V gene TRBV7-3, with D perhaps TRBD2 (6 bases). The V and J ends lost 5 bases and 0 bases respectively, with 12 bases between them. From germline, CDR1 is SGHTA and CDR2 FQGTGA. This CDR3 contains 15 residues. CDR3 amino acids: CASSLDGTSTDTQYF. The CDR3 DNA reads TGTGCCAGCAGCCTCGACGGGACTAGCACAGATACGCAGTATTTT.

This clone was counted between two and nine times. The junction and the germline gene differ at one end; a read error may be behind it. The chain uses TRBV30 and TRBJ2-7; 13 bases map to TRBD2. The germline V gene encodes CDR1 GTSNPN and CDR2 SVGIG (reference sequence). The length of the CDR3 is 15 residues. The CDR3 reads CAWSREELAGGPVNF. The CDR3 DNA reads TGTGCCTGGAGTCGAGAGGAACTAGCGGGAGGGCCTGTAAACTTC.

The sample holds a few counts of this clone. CDR3 loop: CASSIGSGPYEQYF. Written as DNA, the CDR3 is TGTGCCAGTAGTATAGGTTCAGGGCCCTACGAGCAGTACTTC. J is TRBJ2-7 and V is TRBV19; weak D call: TRBD1 (5 bases). The CDR3 spans 14 residues. V was shortened by 1 base and J by 2 bases, with 9 bases between the two germline ends. Looked up from germline, CDR1 is LNHDA and CDR2 is SQIVND (reference sequence).

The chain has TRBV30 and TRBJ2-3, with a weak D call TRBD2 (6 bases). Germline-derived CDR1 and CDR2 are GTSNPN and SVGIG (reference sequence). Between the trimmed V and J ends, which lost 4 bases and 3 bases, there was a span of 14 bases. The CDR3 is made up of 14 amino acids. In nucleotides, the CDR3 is TGTGCCTGGACACGGGGGTCAGGGACAGATACGCAGTATTTT. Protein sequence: CAWTRGSGTDTQYF.

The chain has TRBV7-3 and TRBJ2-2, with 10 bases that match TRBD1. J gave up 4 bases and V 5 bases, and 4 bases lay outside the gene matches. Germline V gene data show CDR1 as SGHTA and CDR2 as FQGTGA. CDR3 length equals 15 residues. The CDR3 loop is CASSRRTGGTGELFF. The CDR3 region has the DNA TGTGCCAGCAGCCGGAGGACAGGGGGCACCGGGGAGCTGTTTTTT.

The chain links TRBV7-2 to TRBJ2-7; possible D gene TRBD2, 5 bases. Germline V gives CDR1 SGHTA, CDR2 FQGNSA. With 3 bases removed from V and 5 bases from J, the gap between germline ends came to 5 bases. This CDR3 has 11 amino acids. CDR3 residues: CASSFGNEQYF. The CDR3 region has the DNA TGTGCCAGCAGCTTCGGGAACGAGCAGTACTTC. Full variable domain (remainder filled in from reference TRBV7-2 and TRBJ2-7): GAGVSQSPSNKVTEKGKDVELRCDPISGHTALYWYRQSLGQGLEFLIYFQGNSAPDKSGLPSDRFSAERTGGSVSTLTIQRTQQEDSAVYLCASSFGNEQYFGPGTRLTVT.

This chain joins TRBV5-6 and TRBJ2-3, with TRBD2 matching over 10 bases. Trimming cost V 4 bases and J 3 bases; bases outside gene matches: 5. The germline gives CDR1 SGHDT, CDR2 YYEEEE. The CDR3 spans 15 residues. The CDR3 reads CASSPGGLATDTQYF. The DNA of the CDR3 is TGTGCCAGCAGCCCGGGGGGACTAGCGACAGATACGCAGTATTTT.

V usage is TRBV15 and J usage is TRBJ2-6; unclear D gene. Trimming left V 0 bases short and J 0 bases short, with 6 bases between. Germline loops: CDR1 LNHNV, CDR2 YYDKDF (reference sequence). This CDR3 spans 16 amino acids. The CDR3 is CATSRDWASGANVLTF. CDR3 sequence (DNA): TGTGCCACCAGCAGAGATTGGGCCTCTGGGGCCAACGTCCTGACTTTC.